Listed below are T cell receptor beta chains from one sample, sequenced in a study of blood T cell repertoires in COVID-19. TCRdb's table, derived via immunoSEQ multiplex PCR, lists solely in-frame clones and lacks some. The profile shows some 330,000 clones, over 75% of them singletons. Sequencing used PBMCs or T cells enriched from blood (not recorded which). These receptors originate from a man aged 25 to 45 who had recovered from COVID-19. CDR3s include the opening cysteine and the closing phenylalanine or tryptophan. The order of the fields is clone size, D gene, J gene, V gene, CDR3 DNA, CDR3 protein. The D gene is left open where the match is weak. Where a row states a size, it is once, few, many or the class of an expanded clone; other rows omit it.

size: .
D: TRBD2
J: TRBJ2-7
V: TRBV20-1
DNA: TGCAGTGCTAGTCAACGGGGGCTAGCGGGGGACTACGAGCAGTACTTC
CDR3: CSASQRGLAGDYEQYF

size: .
D: TRBD2
J: TRBJ2-1
V: TRBV5-1
DNA: TGCGCCAGCAGCTTAGGACTAGCGGAGAACAATGAGCAGTTCTTC
CDR3: CASSLGLAENNEQFF

size: .
D: .
J: TRBJ1-1
V: TRBV29-1
DNA: TGCAGCGCTTTGTGGCACAGGCTGAACACTGAAGCTTTCTTT
CDR3: CSALWHRLNTEAFF

size: .
D: TRBD1
J: TRBJ1-2
V: TRBV6-5
DNA: TGTGCCAGCAGTTCCACAGGGGGGGCCTATGGCTACACCTTC
CDR3: CASSSTGGAYGYTF

size: once
D: .
J: TRBJ2-2
V: TRBV5-1
DNA: TGCGCCAGCAGCCCACGGATCAGGGTAATGAACACCGGGGAGCTGTTTTTT
CDR3: CASSPRIRVMNTGELFF

size: .
D: .
J: TRBJ2-3
V: TRBV15
DNA: TGTGCCACCGAGAGGGGGAAAAAGGGGGTGGAAGATACGCAGTATTTT
CDR3: CATERGKKGVEDTQYF

size: .
D: TRBD1
J: TRBJ1-2
V: TRBV19
DNA: TGTGCCAGTAGTAGAAACCCCACAGGGGACTATGGCTACACCTTC
CDR3: CASSRNPTGDYGYTF

size: .
D: .
J: TRBJ1-3
V: TRBV19
DNA: TGTGCCAGTAGTATGGGGGGGTCCTCTGGAAACACCATATATTTT
CDR3: CASSMGGSSGNTIYF

size: .
D: TRBD2
J: TRBJ2-3
V: TRBV3-1/TRBV3-2
DNA: TGTGCCAGCAGCCAAGCTGGGACTAGCGCCATGTTGGATACGCAGTATTTT
CDR3: CASSQAGTSAMLDTQYF

size: .
D: TRBD2
J: TRBJ2-3
V: TRBV5-4
DNA: TGTGCCAGCAGGACGGGACTACGGGAGACAGATACGCAGTATTTT
CDR3: CASRTGLRETDTQYF

size: .
D: .
J: TRBJ2-1
V: TRBV9
DNA: TGTGCCAGCAGCGTAGATAGCAGTGAGCAGTTCTTC
CDR3: CASSVDSSEQFF

size: .
D: TRBD2
J: TRBJ2-7
V: TRBV19
DNA: TGTGCCAGTAGTATGGTGCTAGCGGGGTCCTACGAGCAGTACTTC
CDR3: CASSMVLAGSYEQYF

size: .
D: .
J: TRBJ2-2
V: TRBV3-1/TRBV3-2
DNA: TGTGCCAGCAGCCAATCGAGGGCCGGGGAGCTGTTTTTT
CDR3: CASSQSRAGELFF

size: .
D: .
J: TRBJ1-1
V: TRBV28
DNA: TGTGCCAGCGGTCTAACCGGGGGAGACATGAACACTGAAGCTTTCTTT
CDR3: CASGLTGGDMNTEAFF

size: .
D: TRBD2
J: TRBJ2-7
V: TRBV11-3
DNA: TGTGCCAGCAGCTCCTCCGGGAGGAACTACGAGCAGTACTTC
CDR3: CASSSSGRNYEQYF

size: .
D: TRBD1
J: TRBJ2-7
V: TRBV29-1
DNA: TGCAGCGCCGATACCGGGACAGGGTATGCCTACGAGCAGTACTTC
CDR3: CSADTGTGYAYEQYF

size: .
D: .
J: TRBJ2-2
V: TRBV24-1
DNA: TGTGCCACCAGACAGGGTAACACCGGGGAGCTGTTTTTT
CDR3: CATRQGNTGELFF

size: once
D: .
J: TRBJ1-5
V: TRBV11-2
DNA: TGTGCCAGCAGCTTTTCGACAGGCGATAATCAGCCCCAGCATTTT
CDR3: CASSFSTGDNQPQHF

size: .
D: .
J: TRBJ1-5
V: TRBV30
DNA: TGTGCCTGGAGTTTGGGGCAGCCGAATCAGCCCCAGCATTTT
CDR3: CAWSLGQPNQPQHF

size: .
D: TRBD2
J: TRBJ2-7
V: TRBV14
DNA: TGTGCCAGCAGCCAAGGTCCGGGGGGGAACTCCTACGAGCAGTACTTC
CDR3: CASSQGPGGNSYEQYF

size: .
D: TRBD1
J: TRBJ2-3
V: TRBV9
DNA: TGTGCCAGCAGCGTTGGGGACAGGGGAATAACAGATACGCAGTATTTT
CDR3: CASSVGDRGITDTQYF

size: .
D: TRBD2
J: TRBJ2-1
V: TRBV5-4
DNA: TGTGCCAGCAGCTTGGCCCCGGGTAGCGGGAGTACAAATGAGCAGTTCTTC
CDR3: CASSLAPGSGSTNEQFF

size: .
D: TRBD1
J: TRBJ1-2
V: TRBV28
DNA: TGTGCCAGCAGTTCATGGACAGGGGCGATATATGATGGCTACACCTTC
CDR3: CASSSWTGAIYDGYTF

size: .
D: TRBD1
J: TRBJ2-1
V: TRBV10-3
DNA: TGTGCCATCAGTGACTCCAGGACAGGCAATGAGCAGTTCTTC
CDR3: CAISDSRTGNEQFF

size: .
D: .
J: TRBJ2-2
V: TRBV3-1/TRBV3-2
DNA: TGTGCCAGCAGCCTGAGGTCCGGGGAGCTGTTTTTT
CDR3: CASSLRSGELFF